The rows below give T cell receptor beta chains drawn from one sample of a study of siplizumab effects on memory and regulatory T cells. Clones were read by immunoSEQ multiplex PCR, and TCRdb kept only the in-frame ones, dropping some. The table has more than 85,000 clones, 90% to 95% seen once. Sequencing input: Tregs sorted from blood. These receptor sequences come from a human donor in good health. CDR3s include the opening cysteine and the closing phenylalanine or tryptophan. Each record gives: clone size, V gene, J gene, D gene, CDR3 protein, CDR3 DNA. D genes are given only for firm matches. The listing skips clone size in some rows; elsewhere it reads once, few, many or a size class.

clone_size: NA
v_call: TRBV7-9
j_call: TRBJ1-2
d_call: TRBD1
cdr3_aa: CASSSWTGDYGYTF
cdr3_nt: TGTGCCAGCAGCTCCTGGACAGGCGATTATGGCTACACCTTC

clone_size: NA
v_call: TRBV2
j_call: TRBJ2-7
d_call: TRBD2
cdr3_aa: CASILVAGVYEQYF
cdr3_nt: TGTGCCAGCATATTAGTAGCGGGAGTCTACGAGCAGTACTTC

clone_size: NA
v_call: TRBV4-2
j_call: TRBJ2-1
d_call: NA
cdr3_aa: CASRQDKNEQFF
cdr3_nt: TGTGCCAGCAGACAAGACAAAAATGAGCAGTTCTTC

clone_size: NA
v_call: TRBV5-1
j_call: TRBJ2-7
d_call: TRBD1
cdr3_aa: CASSFRDRPTGTYEQYF
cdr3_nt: TGCGCCAGCAGTTTCCGGGACAGACCGACTGGGACCTACGAGCAGTACTTC

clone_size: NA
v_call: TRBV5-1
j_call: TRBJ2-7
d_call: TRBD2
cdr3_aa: CASSLNSGSYEQYF
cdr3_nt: TGCGCCAGCAGCTTGAATAGCGGGTCCTACGAGCAGTACTTC

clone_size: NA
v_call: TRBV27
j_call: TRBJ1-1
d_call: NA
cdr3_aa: CASTSGFLRGSTYTEAFF
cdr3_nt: TGTGCCAGCACCTCCGGCTTCTTAAGGGGGTCAACGTACACTGAAGCTTTCTTT

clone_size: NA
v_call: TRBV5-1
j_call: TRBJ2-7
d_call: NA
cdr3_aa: CASSSLYEQYF
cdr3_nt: TGCGCCAGCAGCTCACTCTACGAGCAGTACTTC

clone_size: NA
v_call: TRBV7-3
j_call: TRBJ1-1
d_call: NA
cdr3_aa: CASSSGQTNTEAFF
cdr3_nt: TGTGCCAGCAGCTCGGGACAAACGAACACTGAAGCTTTCTTT

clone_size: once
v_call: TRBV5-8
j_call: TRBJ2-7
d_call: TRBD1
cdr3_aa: CASSFSWLSGGPNYEQYF
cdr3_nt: TGTGCCAGCAGCTTTAGTTGGTTGTCAGGGGGCCCCAACTACGAGCAGTACTTC

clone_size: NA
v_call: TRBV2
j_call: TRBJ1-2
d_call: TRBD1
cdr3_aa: CASTRTGGRYGYTF
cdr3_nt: TGTGCCAGCACCCGGACAGGGGGGCGGTATGGCTACACCTTC

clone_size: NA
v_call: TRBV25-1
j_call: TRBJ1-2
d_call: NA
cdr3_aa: CASMGLNYGYTF
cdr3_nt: TGTGCCAGCATGGGACTAAACTATGGCTACACCTTC

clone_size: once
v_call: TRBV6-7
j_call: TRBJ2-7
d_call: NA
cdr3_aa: CASSYRPRYEQYF
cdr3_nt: TGTGCCAGCAGTTACAGACCACGCTACGAGCAGTACTTC

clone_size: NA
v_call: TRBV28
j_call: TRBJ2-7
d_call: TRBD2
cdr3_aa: CASSLSGGPQYF
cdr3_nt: TGTGCCAGCAGTTTATCGGGAGGGCCGCAGTACTTC

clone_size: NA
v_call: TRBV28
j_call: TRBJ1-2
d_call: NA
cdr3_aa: CASRPGGGLDYGYTF
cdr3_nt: TGTGCCAGCAGACCCGGGGGGGGATTGGACTATGGCTACACCTTC

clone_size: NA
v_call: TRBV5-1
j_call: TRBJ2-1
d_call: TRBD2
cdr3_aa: CASSLALAGYNEQFF
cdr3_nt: TGCGCCAGCAGCTTGGCGCTAGCGGGATACAATGAGCAGTTCTTC

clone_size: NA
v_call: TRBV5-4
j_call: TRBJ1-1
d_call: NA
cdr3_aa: CASSLVAEGEAFF
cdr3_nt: TGTGCCAGCAGCTTGGTCGCGGAGGGGGAAGCTTTCTTT

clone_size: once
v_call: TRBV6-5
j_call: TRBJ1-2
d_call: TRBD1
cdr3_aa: CASTLRGTGTYGYTF
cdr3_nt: TGTGCCAGCACCTTACGGGGGACAGGGACCTATGGCTACACCTTC

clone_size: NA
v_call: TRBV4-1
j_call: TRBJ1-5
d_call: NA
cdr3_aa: CASSQEYSLNQPQHF
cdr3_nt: TGCGCCAGCAGCCAAGAGTACAGCCTAAATCAGCCCCAGCATTTT

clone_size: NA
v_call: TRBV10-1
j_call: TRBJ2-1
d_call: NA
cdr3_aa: CASSESGPTYNEQFF
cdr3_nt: TGCGCCAGCAGTGAGAGTGGCCCTACCTACAATGAGCAGTTCTTC

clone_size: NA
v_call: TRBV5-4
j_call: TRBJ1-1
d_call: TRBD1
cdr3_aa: CASRTQGVGTEAFF
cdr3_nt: TGTGCCAGCAGGACACAGGGGGTAGGGACTGAAGCTTTCTTT

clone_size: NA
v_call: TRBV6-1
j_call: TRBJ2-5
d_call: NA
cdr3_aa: CASSEFGGGAETQYF
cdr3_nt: TGTGCCAGCAGTGAATTTGGGGGGGGCGCGGAGACCCAGTACTTC

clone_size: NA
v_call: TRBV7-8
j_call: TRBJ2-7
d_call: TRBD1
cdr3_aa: CASSRRDRVGEQYF
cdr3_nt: TGTGCCAGCAGCCGGAGGGACAGGGTTGGAGAGCAGTACTTC

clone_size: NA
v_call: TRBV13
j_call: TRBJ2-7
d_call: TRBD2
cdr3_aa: CASRRYGTSSYEQYF
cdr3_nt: TGTGCCAGCAGGAGATACGGGACTAGCTCCTACGAGCAGTACTTC

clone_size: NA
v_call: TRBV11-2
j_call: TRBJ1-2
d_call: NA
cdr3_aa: CASSPGVGGYTF
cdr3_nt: TGTGCCAGCAGCCCAGGGGTCGGCGGCTACACCTTC

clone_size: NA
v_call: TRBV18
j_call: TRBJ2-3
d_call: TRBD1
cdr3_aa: CASSPPRQGGSSTDTQYF
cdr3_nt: TGTGCCAGCTCACCGCCGAGACAGGGGGGGTCTAGCACAGATACGCAGTATTTT

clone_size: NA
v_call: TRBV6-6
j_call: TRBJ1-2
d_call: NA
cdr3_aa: CASSPLGSYGYTF
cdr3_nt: TGTGCCAGCAGTCCCCTAGGGAGCTATGGCTACACCTTC

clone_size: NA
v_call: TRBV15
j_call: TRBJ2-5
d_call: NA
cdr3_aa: CATSYGETQYF
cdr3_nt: TGTGCCACCAGCTACGGAGAGACCCAGTACTTC

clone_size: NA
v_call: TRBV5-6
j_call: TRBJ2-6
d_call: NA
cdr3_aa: CASSLRPTGAGANVLTF
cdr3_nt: TGTGCCAGCAGCTTGCGGCCTACAGGAGCAGGGGCCAACGTCCTGACTTTC

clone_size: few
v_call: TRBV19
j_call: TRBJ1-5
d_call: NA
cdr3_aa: CASSIVSRGWNQPQHF
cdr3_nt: TGTGCCAGTAGTATAGTCTCTAGGGGCTGGAATCAGCCCCAGCATTTT

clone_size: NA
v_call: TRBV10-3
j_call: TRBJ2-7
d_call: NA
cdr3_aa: CAISAGGYEQYF
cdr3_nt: TGTGCCATCAGTGCCGGGGGCTACGAGCAGTACTTC

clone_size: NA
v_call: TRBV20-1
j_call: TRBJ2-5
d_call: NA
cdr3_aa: CSARDRLSRYF
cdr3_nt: TGCAGTGCTAGAGATCGACTAAGTCGGTACTTC

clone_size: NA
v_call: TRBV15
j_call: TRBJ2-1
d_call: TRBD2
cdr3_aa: CATSPRLAREQFF
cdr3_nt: TGTGCCACCAGCCCACGACTAGCGCGTGAGCAGTTCTTC

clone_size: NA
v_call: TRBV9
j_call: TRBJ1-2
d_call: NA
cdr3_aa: CASSVGPDSSGYTF
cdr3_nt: TGTGCCAGCAGCGTTGGCCCGGACAGCTCCGGCTACACCTTC

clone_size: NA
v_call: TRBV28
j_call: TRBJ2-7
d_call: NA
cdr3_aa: CASRGLTGRSYEQYF
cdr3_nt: TGTGCCAGCAGAGGGCTGACAGGCCGATCCTACGAGCAGTACTTC

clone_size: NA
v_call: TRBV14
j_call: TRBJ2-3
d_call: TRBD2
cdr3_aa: CASSQVWIAGGADTQYF
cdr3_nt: TGTGCCAGCAGCCAAGTTTGGATAGCGGGAGGGGCAGATACGCAGTATTTT

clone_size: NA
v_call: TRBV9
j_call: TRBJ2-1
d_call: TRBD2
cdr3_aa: CASSRGLAGLLNEQFF
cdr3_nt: TGTGCCAGCAGCAGGGGACTAGCGGGACTACTCAATGAGCAGTTCTTC

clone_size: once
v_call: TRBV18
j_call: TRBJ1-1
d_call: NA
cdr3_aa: CASSSKTSPNTEAFF
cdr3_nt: TGTGCCAGCTCATCAAAGACATCCCCGAACACTGAAGCTTTCTTT

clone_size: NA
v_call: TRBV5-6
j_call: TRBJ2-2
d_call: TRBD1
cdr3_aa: CASSTPGTGNTGELFF
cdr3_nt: TGTGCCAGCAGCACACCCGGGACAGGAAACACCGGGGAGCTGTTTTTT

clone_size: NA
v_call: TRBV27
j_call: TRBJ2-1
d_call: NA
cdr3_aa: CASRKTSFEQFF
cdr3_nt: TGTGCCAGCAGAAAAACTAGTTTTGAGCAGTTCTTC

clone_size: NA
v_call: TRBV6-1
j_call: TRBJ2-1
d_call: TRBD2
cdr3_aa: CASSARTSGDYNEQFF
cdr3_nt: TGTGCCAGCAGTGCACGCACTAGCGGAGACTACAATGAGCAGTTCTTC

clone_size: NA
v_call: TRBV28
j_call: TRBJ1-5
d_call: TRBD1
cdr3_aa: CASRTTGGWGQPQHF
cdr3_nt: TGTGCCAGCAGAACGACAGGGGGTTGGGGTCAGCCCCAGCATTTT

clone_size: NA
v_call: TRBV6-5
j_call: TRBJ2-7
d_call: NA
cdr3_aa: CASSYGDAYEQYF
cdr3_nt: TGTGCCAGCAGTTACGGGGACGCCTACGAGCAGTACTTC

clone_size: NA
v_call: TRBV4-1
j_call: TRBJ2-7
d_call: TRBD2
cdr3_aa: CASSQDTGLAGFYEQYF
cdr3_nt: TGCGCCAGCAGCCAAGATACTGGCCTAGCGGGATTCTACGAGCAGTACTTC

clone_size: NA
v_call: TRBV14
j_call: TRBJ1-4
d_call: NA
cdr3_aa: CASSQGVAGKLFF
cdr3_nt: TGTGCCAGCAGCCAAGGGGTAGCCGGAAAACTGTTTTTT

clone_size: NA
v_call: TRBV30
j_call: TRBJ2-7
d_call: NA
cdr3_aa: CAWRGRSSYEQYF
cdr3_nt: TGTGCCTGGAGAGGCAGGAGCTCCTACGAGCAGTACTTC

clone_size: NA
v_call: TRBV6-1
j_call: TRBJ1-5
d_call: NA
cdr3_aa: CASSVYSNQPQHF
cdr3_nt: TGTGCCAGCAGTGTGTATAGCAATCAGCCCCAGCATTTT

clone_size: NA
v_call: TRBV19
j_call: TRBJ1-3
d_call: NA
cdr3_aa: CASHETGLKDTIYF
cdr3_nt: TGTGCCAGCCACGAAACAGGGTTGAAGGACACCATATATTTT

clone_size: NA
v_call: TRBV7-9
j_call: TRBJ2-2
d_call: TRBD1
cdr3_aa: CASSPGDRGGTGELFF
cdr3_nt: TGTGCCAGCAGCCCCGGGGACAGGGGGGGCACCGGGGAGCTGTTTTTT

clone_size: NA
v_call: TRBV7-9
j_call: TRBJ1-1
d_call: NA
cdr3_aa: CASSRSFVGGITEAFF
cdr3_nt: TGTGCCAGCAGCCGCAGTTTTGTGGGAGGTATTACTGAAGCTTTCTTT

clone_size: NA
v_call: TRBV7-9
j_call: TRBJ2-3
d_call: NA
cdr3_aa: CASSKAARGSTDTQYF
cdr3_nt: TGTGCCAGCAGCAAAGCCGCCAGGGGATCCACAGATACGCAGTATTTT

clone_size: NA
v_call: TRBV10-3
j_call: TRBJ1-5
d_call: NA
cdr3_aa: CAISELGSQPQHF
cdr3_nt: TGTGCCATCAGTGAATTAGGGAGTCAGCCCCAGCATTTT

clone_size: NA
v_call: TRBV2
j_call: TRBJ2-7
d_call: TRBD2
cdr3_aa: CASSRIPRGRNEQYF
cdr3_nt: TGTGCCAGCAGTCGTATCCCCCGCGGGAGAAACGAGCAGTACTTC

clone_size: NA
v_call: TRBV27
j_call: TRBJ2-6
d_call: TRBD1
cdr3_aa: CASRTRTPGQGSNGANVLTF
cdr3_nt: TGTGCCAGCAGAACGAGAACACCCGGACAGGGAAGTAACGGGGCCAACGTCCTGACTTTC

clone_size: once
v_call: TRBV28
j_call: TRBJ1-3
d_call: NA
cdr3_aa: CASSFGHFSGNTIYF
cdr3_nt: TGTGCCAGCAGTTTTGGTCACTTCTCTGGAAACACCATATATTTT